The next 4 T cell receptor beta chains were all read from a single sample in a study of T cells in Graves' hyperthyroidism and ophthalmopathy (dated by TCRdb to the late 2010s). Library preparation was by multiplex PCR. For sequencing, an Illumina HiSeq 2000 was employed. The TCR beta CDR3 regions were amplified from the RNA transcripts. For the first round of RT-PCR on the TCR CDR3, the HTBI primer set was used together with the Qiagen OneStep RT-PCR kit. The public reads were quality trimmed at Q25 with fastp and then assembled into clones with MiXCR by TCRdb, keeping productive beta chains. Each CDR3 protein appears once, grouped with its most common genes and DNA. The sample table holds 370,000 or so distinct CDR3 sequences, of which about a sixth were seen once. The ten largest clones represent 28% of the sample. Sample: blood. All receptors derive from a woman aged 18-35 years with Graves' hyperthyroidism that later progressed to Graves' ophthalmopathy.

V gene TRBV2 combines with J gene TRBJ2-2; 8 nucleotides agree with TRBD2. Per the germline V gene, CDR1 is SNHLY and CDR2 is FYNNEI. The trim removed 10 bases at V and 2 bases at J, leaving 15 bases unmatched. The CDR3 extends over 17 amino acids. The CDR3 reads CANSHGGGWGNTGELFF. In DNA form, the CDR3 reads TGTGCCAACTCCCACGGGGGGGGATGGGGTAACACCGGGGAGCTGTTTTTT.

This clonotype was recorded at least ten times. The rearrangement joins TRBV3-1 to TRBJ2-1; 12 bases are a match to TRBD2. J lost 6 bases, V lost 4 bases, and 7 bases had no gene match. The CDR3 extends over 16 amino acids. CDR1 is LGHDT and CDR2 is YNNKEL in the germline V gene (reference sequence). The CDR3 sequence is CASSPSGRASGNEQFF. The CDR3 nucleotides read TGTGCCAGCAGCCCTAGCGGGAGGGCCTCGGGCAATGAGCAGTTCTTC.

This clonotype showed up many times. The CDR3 coding sequence is TGTGCCAGCAGTAGCCTGTGGCAGTCCTACAATGAGCAGTTCTTC. It specifies CASSSLWQSYNEQFF. The chain carries TRBV28 and TRBJ2-1; the D is unclear. Germline CDR1 is MDHEN and CDR2 is SYDVKM. The CDR3 runs 15 residues. Trimming took off 5 bases at V and 1 base at J, with 12 bases between the two ends.

The chain joins TRBV20-1 to TRBJ2-3; tentative D call: TRBD2 (6 bases). CDR1 and CDR2 (germline): DFQATT, SNEGSKA (reference sequence). The CDR3 spans 16 residues. Trimming removed 5 bases from V and 6 bases from J, with 24 bases in between. In nucleotides, the CDR3 is TGCAGTGCTGTACCCCGGGACTCGGGCTTCGGGGATACGCAGTATTTT. It codes for CSAVPRDSGFGDTQYF.